The 15 T cell receptor beta chains presented below share a single source sample, sequenced in a study of beta chain features in type 1 diabetes. Overall study findings and caveats: Significant though moderate, a shortening of TCRB CDR3s appeared in all four CD4+ subsets of Type 1 diabetes patients.

Their antigen targets remain unknown. As every portion of the isolated RNA was reverse transcribed, the sequencing read expressed TCRB transcripts. The method was immunoSEQ multiplex PCR; TCRdb's version includes in-frame clones alone and lacks a portion of them. The data show around 26,000 clones, about 63% seen once. Sequencing was carried out using stem cell memory CD4+ T cells from blood. The receptors here all came from a woman aged 40 to 50 with type 1 diabetes.

This clone has more than one count but fewer than ten. The chain links TRBV7-2 to TRBJ2-1; 8 bases are shared with TRBD2. The J segment lost 5 bases and the V segment lost 2 bases, leaving 5 bases of the junction unmatched. Germline CDR1 SGHTA, CDR2 FQGNSA. This CDR3 spans 15 amino acids. The CDR3 DNA reads TGTGCCAGCAGCTTACAGTTTAGCGGGGACAATGAGCAGTTCTTC. Amino acids: CASSLQFSGDNEQFF.

This clone has only a few counts. The chain has TRBV5-1 and TRBJ2-1; D not resolved. The germline CDR1 and CDR2 sequences are SGHRS and YFSETQ. The CDR3 spans 15 residues. The V end was cut by 1 base, the J end by 0 bases, with 8 bases between. CDR3: CASSLTESSYNEQFF. In nucleotides, the CDR3 is TGCGCCAGCAGCTTGACGGAGAGCTCCTACAATGAGCAGTTCTTC.

The sample holds one count of this clone. The CDR3 here is CASTHRVRNSPLHF. CDR3 nucleotides: TGTGCCAGCACCCACAGGGTTAGAAATTCACCCCTCCACTTT. The chain has TRBV5-6 and TRBJ1-6; perhaps TRBD1 as D (6 bases). V was shortened by 6 bases and J by 7 bases, with 14 bases between the two germline ends. From germline, CDR1 is SGHDT and CDR2 YYEEEE. There are 14 residues in the CDR3.

The chain is built from TRBV7-3 and TRBJ2-5, with a possible D match to TRBD1 (5 bases). Germline V gene data show CDR1 as SGHTA and CDR2 as FQGTGA. The CDR3 runs 16 residues. The V and J ends lost 1 base and 0 bases respectively, with 12 bases between them. CDR3 in DNA: TGTGCCAGCAGCTTAAAGACAGATTGGTACCAAGAGACCCAGTACTTC. Translated: CASSLKTDWYQETQYF.

The chain combines TRBV14 with TRBJ2-7; weak D call: TRBD1 (6 bases). Between the trimmed V and J ends, which lost 3 bases and 6 bases, there was a span of 12 bases. The CDR3 has 13 residues. The germline V gene encodes CDR1 SGHDN and CDR2 FVKESK. CDR3 DNA sequence: TGTGCCAGCAGCCAGAACAGGGTTGGCGAGCAGTACTTC. It translates to CASSQNRVGEQYF.

This clone was picked up a small number of times. This chain uses TRBV6-5 with TRBJ2-7, with TRBD1 as a possible D gene (5 bases). The CDR3 totals 14 residues. The germline V gene encodes CDR1 MNHEY and CDR2 SVGAGI. With 0 bases removed from V and 3 bases from J, the gap between germline ends came to 9 bases. The CDR3 DNA reads as TGTGCCAGCAGTTACTCGAAGGGGAACTACGAGCAGTACTTC. This sequence encodes CASSYSKGNYEQYF.

This clone appeared a few times. This sequence joins TRBV7-8 and TRBJ2-7; no reliable D call. The germline V gene encodes CDR1 SGHVS and CDR2 FQNEAQ. The CDR3 consists of 13 residues. V gave up 3 bases and J gave up 4 bases, with 10 bases separating them. The CDR3 region has the DNA TGTGCCAGCAGCTTTACCAGGAAGTACGAGCAGTACTTC. Protein sequence: CASSFTRKYEQYF.

The chain couples TRBV5-1 to TRBJ2-7; maybe TRBD2 (6 bases). In germline, CDR1 is SGHRS, CDR2 YFSETQ. This CDR3 has 12 amino acids. V lost 6 bases to trimming and J lost 5 bases, with 12 bases between them. The CDR3 sequence: CASTMGGDEQYF. The CDR3, as DNA: TGCGCCAGCACCATGGGGGGAGACGAGCAGTACTTC.

In this sample, this clone turned up a few times. The chain recombines TRBV4-3 with TRBJ1-2; D call uncertain. This CDR3 has 13 amino acids. Per the germline V gene, CDR1 is LGHNA and CDR2 is YSLEER. The V end was cut by 0 bases, the J end by 4 bases, with 6 bases between. The CDR3 region has the DNA TGCGCCAGCAGCCAAGACCCAGTCTATGGCTACACCTTC. The encoded protein is CASSQDPVYGYTF.

The V and J genes are TRBV7-9 and TRBJ1-5; possible D gene TRBD1, 5 bases. Trimming removed 1 base at V and 1 base at J, with 5 bases between. This CDR3 is built from 14 residues. CDR1 and CDR2 from the germline V gene are SEHNR and FQNEAQ (reference sequence). CDR3 amino acids: CASSLEGSNQPQHF. DNA of the CDR3: TGTGCCAGCAGCTTAGAGGGGAGCAATCAGCCCCAGCATTTT.

The chain has TRBV6-1 and TRBJ1-2; TRBD1 matches at 12 bases. The CDR3 contains 15 residues. Looked up from germline, CDR1 is MNHNS and CDR2 is SASEGT. V shed 6 bases, J shed 4 bases, and the junction held 6 bases outside the gene matches. The DNA for the CDR3 is TGTGCCAGCAGACGCGGGACAGGGGGCACCTATGGCTACACCTTC. Translating it yields CASRRGTGGTYGYTF.

This chain joins TRBV18 and TRBJ1-3; no clear D. CDR1 KGHSH and CDR2 LQKENI come from the germline V gene. CDR3 length: 16 amino acids. Trimming removed 10 bases at V and 0 bases at J, with 19 bases between. CDR3 in amino acids: CATGNQSTLSGNTIYF. CDR3 sequence (DNA): TGTGCCACCGGCAACCAGTCGACTCTCTCTGGAAACACCATATATTTT. Full variable domain (remainder filled in from reference TRBV18 and TRBJ1-3): NAGVMQNPRHLVRRRGQEARLRCSPMKGHSHVYWYRQLPEEGLKFMVYLQKENIIDESGMPKERFSAEFPKEGPSILRIQQVVRGDSAAYFCATGNQSTLSGNTIYFGEGSWLTVV.

The rearrangement uses TRBV19 and TRBJ2-3; tentatively, D is TRBD2 (5 bases). Deletions cut 3 bases from V and 8 bases from J, with 15 bases between. Germline CDR1 is LNHDA and CDR2 is SQIVND (reference sequence). The CDR3 totals 14 residues. CDR3 loop: CASSITEDGSTQYF. The CDR3 DNA follows: TGTGCCAGTAGTATTACGGAGGACGGAAGTACGCAGTATTTT.

The rearrangement links TRBV7-2 to TRBJ2-2; perhaps TRBD1 as D (6 bases). CDR3 length: 13 residues. V lost 1 base and J 8 bases, leaving 8 bases between the germline ends. Germline-derived CDR1 and CDR2 are SGHTA and FQGNSA. CDR3 region: CASSLDQGGELFF. As DNA, the CDR3 is TGTGCCAGCAGCTTAGATCAGGGGGGGGAGCTGTTTTTT.

The V and J genes are TRBV6-6 and TRBJ1-1; TRBD1 is a possible D gene (6 bases). Germline-derived CDR1 and CDR2 are MNHNY and SVGAGI (reference sequence). V was pared by 5 bases and J by 1 base, with 11 bases between. The CDR3 contains 14 residues. The CDR3 protein is CASSLRGANTEAFF. CDR3 in DNA: TGTGCCAGCAGTCTCAGGGGCGCGAACACTGAAGCTTTCTTT.